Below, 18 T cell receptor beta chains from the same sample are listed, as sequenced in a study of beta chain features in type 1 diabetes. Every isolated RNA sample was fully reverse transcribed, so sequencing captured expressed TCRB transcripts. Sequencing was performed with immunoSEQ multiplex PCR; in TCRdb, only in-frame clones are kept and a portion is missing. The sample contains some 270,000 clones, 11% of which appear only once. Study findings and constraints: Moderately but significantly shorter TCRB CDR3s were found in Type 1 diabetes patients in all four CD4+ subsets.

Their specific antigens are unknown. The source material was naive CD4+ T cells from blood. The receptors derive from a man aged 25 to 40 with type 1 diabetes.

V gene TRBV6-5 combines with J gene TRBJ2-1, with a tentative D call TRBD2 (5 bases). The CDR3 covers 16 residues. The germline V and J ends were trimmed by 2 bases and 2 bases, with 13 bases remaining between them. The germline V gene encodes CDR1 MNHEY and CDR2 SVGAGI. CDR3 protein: CASSYAPSGAYNEQFF. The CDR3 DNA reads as TGTGCCAGCAGTTACGCTCCGAGCGGCGCCTACAATGAGCAGTTCTTC.

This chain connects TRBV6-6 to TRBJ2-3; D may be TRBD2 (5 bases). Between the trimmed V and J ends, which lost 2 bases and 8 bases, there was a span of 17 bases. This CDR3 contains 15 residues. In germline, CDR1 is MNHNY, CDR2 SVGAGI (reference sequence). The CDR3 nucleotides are TGTGCCAGCAGTTACCTGAGTGGACTCGGGGTTACGCAGTATTTT. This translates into CASSYLSGLGVTQYF.

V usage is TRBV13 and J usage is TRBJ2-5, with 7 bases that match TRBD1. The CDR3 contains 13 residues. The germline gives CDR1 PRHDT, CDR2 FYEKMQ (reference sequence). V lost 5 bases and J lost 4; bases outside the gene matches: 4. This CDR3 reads CASSRQGSETQYF. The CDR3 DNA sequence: TGTGCCAGCAGCCGACAGGGCTCAGAGACCCAGTACTTC.

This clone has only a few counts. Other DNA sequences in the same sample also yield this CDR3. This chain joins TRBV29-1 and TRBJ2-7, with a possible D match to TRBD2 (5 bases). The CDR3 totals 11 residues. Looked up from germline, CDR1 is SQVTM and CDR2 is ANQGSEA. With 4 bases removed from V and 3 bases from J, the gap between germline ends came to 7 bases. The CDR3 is CSVGEGYEQYF. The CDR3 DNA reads TGCAGCGTTGGTGAGGGCTACGAGCAGTACTTC.

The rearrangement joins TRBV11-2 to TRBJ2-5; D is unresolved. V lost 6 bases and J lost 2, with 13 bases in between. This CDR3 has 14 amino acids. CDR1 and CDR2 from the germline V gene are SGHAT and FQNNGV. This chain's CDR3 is CASSLALLQETQYF. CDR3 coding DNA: TGTGCCAGCAGTCTTGCGCTCCTACAAGAGACCCAGTACTTC.

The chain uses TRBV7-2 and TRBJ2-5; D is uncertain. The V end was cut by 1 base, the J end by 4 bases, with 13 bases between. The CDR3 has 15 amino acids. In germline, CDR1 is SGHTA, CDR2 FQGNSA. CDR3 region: CASSLVAASGETQYF. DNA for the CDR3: TGTGCCAGCAGCTTAGTAGCAGCCTCGGGAGAGACCCAGTACTTC.

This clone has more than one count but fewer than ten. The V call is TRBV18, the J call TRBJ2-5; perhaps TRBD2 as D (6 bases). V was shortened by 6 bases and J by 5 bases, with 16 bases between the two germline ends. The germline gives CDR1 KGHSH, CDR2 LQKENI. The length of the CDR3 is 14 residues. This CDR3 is CASSPTRAVETQYF. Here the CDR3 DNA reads TGTGCCAGCTCCCCGACTAGAGCCGTGGAGACCCAGTACTTC.

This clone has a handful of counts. The CDR3 DNA reads TGTGCCAGCAGCTTACAGGGAATGCAAGAGACCCAGTACTTC. Encoded protein: CASSLQGMQETQYF. The chain carries TRBV7-9 and TRBJ2-5; D possibly corresponds to TRBD1 (5 bases). Germline V CDR1 and CDR2: SEHNR, FQNEAQ (reference sequence). Trimming removed 2 bases from V and 2 bases from J, with 9 bases in between. The CDR3 runs to 14 residues.

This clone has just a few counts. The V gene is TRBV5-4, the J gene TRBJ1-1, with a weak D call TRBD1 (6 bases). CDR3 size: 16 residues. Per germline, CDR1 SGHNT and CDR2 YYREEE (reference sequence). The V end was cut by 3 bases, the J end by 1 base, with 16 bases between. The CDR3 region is CASSSLLGARNTEAFF. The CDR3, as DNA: TGTGCCAGCAGCTCCCTTTTGGGGGCGAGGAACACTGAAGCTTTCTTT. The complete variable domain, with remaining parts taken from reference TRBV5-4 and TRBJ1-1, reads ETGVTQSPTHLIKTRGQQVTLRCSSQSGHNTVSWYQQALGQGPQFIFQYYREEENGRGNFPPRFSGLQFPNYSSELNVNALELDDSALYLCASSSLLGARNTEAFFGQGTRLTVV.

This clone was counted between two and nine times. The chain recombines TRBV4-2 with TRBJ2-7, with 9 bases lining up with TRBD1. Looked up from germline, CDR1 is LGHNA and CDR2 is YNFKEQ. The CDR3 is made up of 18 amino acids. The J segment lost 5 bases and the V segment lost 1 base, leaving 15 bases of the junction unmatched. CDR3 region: CASSQVVRGGQGRNEQYF. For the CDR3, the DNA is TGTGCCAGCAGCCAAGTGGTTAGAGGGGGACAGGGAAGGAACGAGCAGTACTTC.

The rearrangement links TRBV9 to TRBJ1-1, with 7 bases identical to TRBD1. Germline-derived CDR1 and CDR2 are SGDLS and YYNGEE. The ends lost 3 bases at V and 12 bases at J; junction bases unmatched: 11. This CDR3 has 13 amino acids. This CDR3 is CASSAGTEGRTFF. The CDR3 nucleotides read TGTGCCAGCAGCGCCGGGACAGAGGGGAGGACTTTCTTT.

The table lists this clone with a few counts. The DNA for the CDR3 is TGCGCCAGCAGCTTCTCGGGTCCCGGGGAGCTGTTTTTT. Its protein product is CASSFSGPGELFF. The chain couples TRBV5-1 to TRBJ2-2; unclear D gene. V lost 2 bases and J 6 bases, leaving 8 bases between the germline ends. CDR1 and CDR2 from the germline V gene are SGHRS and YFSETQ. The CDR3 covers 13 residues.

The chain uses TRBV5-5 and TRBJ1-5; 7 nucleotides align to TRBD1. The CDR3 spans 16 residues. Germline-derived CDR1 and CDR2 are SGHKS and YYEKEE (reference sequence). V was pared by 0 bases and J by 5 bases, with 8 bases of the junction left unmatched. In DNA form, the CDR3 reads TGTGCCAGCAGCTTGGCAGGGGGTACGATCTATCAGCCCCAGCATTTT. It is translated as CASSLAGGTIYQPQHF.

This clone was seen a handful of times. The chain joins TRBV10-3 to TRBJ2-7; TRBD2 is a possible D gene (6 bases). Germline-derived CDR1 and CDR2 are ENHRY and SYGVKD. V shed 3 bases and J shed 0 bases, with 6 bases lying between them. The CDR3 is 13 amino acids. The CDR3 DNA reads TGTGCCATCAGTGACGGGGGCTCCTACGAGCAGTACTTC. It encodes CAISDGGSYEQYF.

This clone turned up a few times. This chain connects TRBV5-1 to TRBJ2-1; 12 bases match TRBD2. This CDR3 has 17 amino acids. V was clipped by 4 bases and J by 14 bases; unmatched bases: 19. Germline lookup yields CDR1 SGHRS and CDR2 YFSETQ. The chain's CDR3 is CASSPEGTSGLPFTEFF. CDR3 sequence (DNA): TGCGCCAGCAGCCCGGAGGGGACTAGCGGGCTACCCTTTACCGAGTTCTTC. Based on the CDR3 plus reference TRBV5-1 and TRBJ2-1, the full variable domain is KAGVTQTPRYLIKTRGQQVTLSCSPISGHRSVSWYQQTPGQGLQFLFEYFSETQRNKGNFPGRFSGRQFSNSRSEMNVSTLELGDSALYLCASSPEGTSGLPFTEFFGPGTRLTVL.

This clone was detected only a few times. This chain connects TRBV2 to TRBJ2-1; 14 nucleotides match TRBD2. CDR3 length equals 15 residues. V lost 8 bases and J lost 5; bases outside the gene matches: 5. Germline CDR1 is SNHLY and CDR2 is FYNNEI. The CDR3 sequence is CASGGLAGENNEQFF. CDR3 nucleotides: TGTGCCAGCGGGGGACTAGCGGGGGAAAACAATGAGCAGTTCTTC.

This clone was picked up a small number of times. The CDR3 nucleotides are TGTGCCAGCAGCTTACGCGACAGGGCAGATACGCAGTATTTT. This codes for CASSLRDRADTQYF. This chain links TRBV7-6 with TRBJ2-3; the match to TRBD1 covers 7 bases. The J segment lost 4 bases and the V segment lost 2 bases, leaving 3 bases of the junction unmatched. Germline CDR1 and CDR2: SGHVS and FNYEAQ. This CDR3 comprises 14 residues.

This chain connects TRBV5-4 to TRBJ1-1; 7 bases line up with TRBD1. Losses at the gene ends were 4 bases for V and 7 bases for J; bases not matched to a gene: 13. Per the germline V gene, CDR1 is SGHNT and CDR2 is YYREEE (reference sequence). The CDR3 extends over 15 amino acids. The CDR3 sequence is CASSETYRGQSEAFF. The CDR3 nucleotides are TGTGCCAGCAGCGAGACTTACAGGGGTCAGAGTGAAGCTTTCTTT.